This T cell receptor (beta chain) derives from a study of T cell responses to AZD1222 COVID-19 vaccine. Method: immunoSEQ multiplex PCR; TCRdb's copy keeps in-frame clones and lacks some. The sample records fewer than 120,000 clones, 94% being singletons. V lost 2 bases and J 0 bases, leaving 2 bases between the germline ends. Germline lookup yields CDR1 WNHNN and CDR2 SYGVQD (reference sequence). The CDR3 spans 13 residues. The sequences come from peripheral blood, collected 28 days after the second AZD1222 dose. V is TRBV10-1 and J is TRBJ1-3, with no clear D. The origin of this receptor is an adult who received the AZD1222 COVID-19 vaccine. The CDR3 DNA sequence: TGCGCCAGCAGTGAGGACTCTGGAAACACCATATATTTT. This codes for CASSEDSGNTIYF.